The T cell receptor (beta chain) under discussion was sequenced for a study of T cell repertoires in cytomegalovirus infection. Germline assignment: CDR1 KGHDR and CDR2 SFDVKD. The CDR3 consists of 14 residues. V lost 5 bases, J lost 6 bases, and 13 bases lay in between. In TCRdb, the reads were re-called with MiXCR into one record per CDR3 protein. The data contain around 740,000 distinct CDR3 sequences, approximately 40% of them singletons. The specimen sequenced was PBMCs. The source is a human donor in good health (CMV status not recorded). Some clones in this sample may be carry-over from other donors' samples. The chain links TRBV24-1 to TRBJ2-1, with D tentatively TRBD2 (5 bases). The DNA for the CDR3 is TGTGCCACCAGTGGTCGGGGTCTGACCAATGAGCAGTTCTTC. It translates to CATSGRGLTNEQFF.